This note documents a single T cell receptor beta chain sequence. The data were obtained in a study of blood T cell repertoires in COVID-19. Study-level information: COVID-19 samples collected from the United States, Italy and Spain covered acute and convalescent phases. Sample material is recorded as cDNA or gDNA derived from T cells, B-cell-depleted T cells, or PBMCs.

Authors' analysis steps: Cell counts per sample came from amplifying reference gene primers. Measured with immunoSEQ multiplex PCR; TCRdb has only the in-frame clones, and not every one. D and trimming were read from the DNA, whereas the V and J calls and clone size are those reported in that table. The table includes about 240,000 clones, around 85% detected once. Per the germline V gene, CDR1 is LNHDA and CDR2 is SQIVND (reference sequence). CDR3 length: 15 amino acids. With 5 bases removed from V and 0 bases from J, the gap between germline ends came to 13 bases. The sequenced sample was peripheral blood. The receptor was derived from an elderly woman with acute or convalescent COVID-19. The chain combines TRBV19 with TRBJ1-2, with D possibly being TRBD1 (6 bases). The CDR3 loop is CASSGGQTANYGYTF. In DNA form, the CDR3 reads TGTGCCAGTAGTGGAGGACAGACAGCTAACTATGGCTACACCTTC.